This is a list of T cell receptor beta chains from one sample in a study of technical replicates of blood from several donors. This table comes from immunoSEQ multiplex PCR, and its TCRdb copy is limited to in-frame clones, with some not included. This table holds 50,000 to 60,000 clones, around 96% found once. Material: PBMCs. The receptors derive from a human donor in good health. Some clones in this sample may be carry-over from other donors' samples. Both conserved end residues are part of each CDR3. The D gene is left open where the match is weak. Not every row has a clone size; where given, it reads once, few, many or a size class.

TRBJ2-7	14	TRBV4-1	TRBD1	NA	TGCGCCAGCAGCCAAGGGACAGGGAACTACGAGCAGTACTTC	CASSQGTGNYEQYF
TRBJ2-7	14	TRBV7-9	NA	once	TGTGCCAGCAGCGCCTACATGACAGGAGTCGAGCAGTACTTC	CASSAYMTGVEQYF
TRBJ1-1	15	TRBV7-3	TRBD1	NA	TGTGCCAGCAGCTATGGACAGGGTGGTATCACTGAAGCTTTCTTT	CASSYGQGGITEAFF
TRBJ1-2	16	TRBV6-1	NA	NA	TGTGCCAGCAGTGAAGCACCATTCCATTACAGGGAAGAAAACACCTTC	CASSEAPFHYREENTF
TRBJ1-1	13	TRBV11-1	NA	NA	TGTGCCAGCAGCCCGGGGGGGAACACTGAAGCTTTCTTT	CASSPGGNTEAFF
TRBJ1-6	15	TRBV7-9	NA	NA	TGTGCCAGCAGCCCCGGACAGTTTTCTAATTCACCCCTCCACTTT	CASSPGQFSNSPLHF
TRBJ2-2	18	TRBV7-8	NA	NA	TGTGCCAGCAGCTTATTTTCGCGGGGCGGCGGGGTTACCGGGGAGCTGTTTTTT	CASSLFSRGGGVTGELFF
TRBJ2-7	14	TRBV7-8	TRBD2	NA	TGTGCCAGCAGCTTAGGGGGGGGAGTCTACGAGCAGTACTTC	CASSLGGGVYEQYF
TRBJ2-3	16	TRBV6-1	TRBD2	NA	TGTGCCAGCAGTGTCGAGCGGGGGGGCGCCGCAGATACGCAGTATTTT	CASSVERGGAADTQYF
TRBJ1-4	15	TRBV23-1	NA	NA	TGCGCCAGCAACACAACGGGGGAGGGTAGTGAAAAACTGTTTTTT	CASNTTGEGSEKLFF
TRBJ1-6	12	TRBV10-3	TRBD1	NA	TGTGCCATCAGCGGGGACAGTTCACCCCTCCACTTT	CAISGDSSPLHF
TRBJ2-7	13	TRBV7-2	TRBD2	NA	TGTGCCAGCAGCTCCGGACTAGCGGGCGAGCAGTACTTC	CASSSGLAGEQYF
TRBJ2-1	13	TRBV4-3	NA	NA	TGCGCCAGCAGCCAAGAAAGGGGCGTGGGTGAGTTCTTC	CASSQERGVGEFF
TRBJ1-4	15	TRBV2	TRBD1	NA	TGTGCCAGCCGGGGTCCGGGACAGGGATTTGAAAAACTGTTTTTT	CASRGPGQGFEKLFF
TRBJ2-1	14	TRBV6-1	NA	once	TGTGCCAGCTCGGGGCTAGCGAAATACAATGAGCAGTTCTTC	CASSGLAKYNEQFF
TRBJ1-5	14	TRBV5-6	NA	once	TGTGCCAGCAGCTCCTCAGGGTTCTATCAGCCCCAGCATTTT	CASSSSGFYQPQHF
TRBJ1-2	14	TRBV11-2	NA	NA	TGTGCCAGCAGTTTACCAGGGTCCTACCATGGCTACACCTTC	CASSLPGSYHGYTF
TRBJ2-1	15	TRBV7-9	TRBD2	NA	TGTGCCAGCAGCTTAGTAGCGGGGTTGTACAATGAGCAGTTCTTC	CASSLVAGLYNEQFF
TRBJ2-7	16	TRBV4-3	TRBD2	NA	TGCGCCAGCAGCCAAGATAGCGGGGGCTACCCCTACGAGCAGTACTTC	CASSQDSGGYPYEQYF
TRBJ2-1	15	TRBV30	TRBD2	NA	TGTGCCTGGAGTGTACTAGCGGGTTCCTACAATGAGCAGTTCTTC	CAWSVLAGSYNEQFF
TRBJ1-4	15	TRBV27	NA	NA	TGTGCCAGCAGTTTCCAGGGGTTAACTAATGAAAAACTGTTTTTT	CASSFQGLTNEKLFF
TRBJ2-7	13	TRBV30	NA	NA	TGTGCCTGGAGTGACCCCGCACAGTCCGAGCAGTACTTC	CAWSDPAQSEQYF
TRBJ1-1	17	TRBV4-2	NA	NA	TGTGCCAGCAGCCAAGCCTTGCAGACGAGCGTGGGTACTGAAGCTTTCTTT	CASSQALQTSVGTEAFF